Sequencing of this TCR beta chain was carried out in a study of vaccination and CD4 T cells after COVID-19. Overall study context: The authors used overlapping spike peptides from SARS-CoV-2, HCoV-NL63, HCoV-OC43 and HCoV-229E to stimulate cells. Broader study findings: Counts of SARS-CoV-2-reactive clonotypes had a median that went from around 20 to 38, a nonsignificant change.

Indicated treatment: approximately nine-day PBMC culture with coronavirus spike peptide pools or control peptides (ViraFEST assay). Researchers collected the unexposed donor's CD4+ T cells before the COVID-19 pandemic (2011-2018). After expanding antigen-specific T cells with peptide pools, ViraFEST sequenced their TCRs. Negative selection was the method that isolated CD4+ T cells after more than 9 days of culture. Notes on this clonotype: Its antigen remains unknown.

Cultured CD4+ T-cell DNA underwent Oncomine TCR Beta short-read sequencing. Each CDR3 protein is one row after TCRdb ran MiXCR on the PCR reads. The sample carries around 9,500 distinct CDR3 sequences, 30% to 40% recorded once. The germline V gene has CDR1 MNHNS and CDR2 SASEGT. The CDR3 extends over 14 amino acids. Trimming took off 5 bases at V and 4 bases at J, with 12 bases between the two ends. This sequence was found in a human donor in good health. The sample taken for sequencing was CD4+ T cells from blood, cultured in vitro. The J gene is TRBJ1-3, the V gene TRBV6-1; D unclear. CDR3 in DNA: TGTGCCAGCAGTACCTCAGGTCGGGGAAACACCATATATTTT. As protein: CASSTSGRGNTIYF.